These 21 T cell receptor beta chains came from one sample sequenced in a study of shared clonotypes between healthy human individuals. Clones were sequenced by immunoSEQ multiplex PCR, and TCRdb holds only the in-frame ones, with some missing. The sample carries just over 2,000,000 clones, approximately 95% recorded once. The sequenced sample consisted of naive CD4+ T cells sorted from blood. Documented subset: CD45RA+ positively selected. Source of these receptors: a man between 18 and 35 years old in good health.

About this clone itself: Other nucleotide sequences from this sample produce the same CDR3. The chain couples TRBV5-1 to TRBJ1-1, with a possible D match to TRBD1 (5 bases). V gave up 4 bases and J gave up 1 base, with 8 bases separating them. CDR3 length equals 13 residues. Germline lookup yields CDR1 SGHRS and CDR2 YFSETQ. CDR3 sequence (DNA): TGCGCCAGCAGCCCGACAGCGAACACTGAAGCTTTCTTT. Its translation: CASSPTANTEAFF. The whole variable domain, remainder taken from reference TRBV5-1 and TRBJ1-1, is KAGVTQTPRYLIKTRGQQVTLSCSPISGHRSVSWYQQTPGQGLQFLFEYFSETQRNKGNFPGRFSGRQFSNSRSEMNVSTLELGDSALYLCASSPTANTEAFFGQGTRLTVV.

J is TRBJ2-1 and V is TRBV10-2, with unresolved D. The V gene's germline CDR1 is WSHSY and CDR2 SAAADI. The length of the CDR3 is 11 residues. Trimming removed 7 bases at V and 7 bases at J, with 8 bases between. This CDR3 reads CASTRANEQFF. In DNA form, the CDR3 reads TGCGCCAGCACCCGGGCTAATGAGCAGTTCTTC.

This chain uses TRBV29-1 with TRBJ1-1; perhaps TRBD1 as D (6 bases). Between the trimmed V and J ends, which lost 7 bases and 5 bases, there was a span of 14 bases. The length of the CDR3 is 12 residues. Germline CDR1 SQVTM, CDR2 ANQGSEA. CDR3 protein: CSGTVGITEAFF. CDR3 DNA: TGCAGCGGGACAGTGGGGATTACTGAAGCTTTCTTT.

This clone has more than one count but fewer than ten. The chain couples TRBV9 to TRBJ2-2; D might be TRBD1 or TRBD2, each matching 5 bases. Between the trimmed V and J ends, which lost 1 base and 7 bases, there was a span of 11 bases. Germline V gene data show CDR1 as SGDLS and CDR2 as YYNGEE. The CDR3 sequence is 14 residues long. This CDR3 reads CASSVKQAGGELFF. The CDR3 region has the DNA TGTGCCAGCAGCGTAAAACAGGCGGGCGGGGAGCTGTTTTTT.

J is TRBJ1-6 and V is TRBV6-5, with D unclear. Germline values: CDR1 MNHEY, CDR2 SVGAGI. CDR3 size: 15 residues. The ends were cut back, 8 bases at V and 8 bases at J, with 19 bases in the middle. The DNA for the CDR3 is TGTGCCAGCTCCGACTCCCTTCCCCAAGATTCACCCCTCCACTTT. Translated: CASSDSLPQDSPLHF.

The chain carries TRBV14 and TRBJ2-7; tentatively, D is TRBD2 (6 bases). The CDR3 is made up of 13 amino acids. Trimming took off 4 bases at V and 5 bases at J, with 12 bases between the two ends. Germline CDR1 reads SGHDN; CDR2 reads FVKESK. The CDR3 protein is CASSLTGSNEQYF. In nucleotides, the CDR3 is TGTGCCAGCAGCCTGACCGGGAGTAACGAGCAGTACTTC.

CDR3 in amino acids: CASTQPGTSGIYEQYF. CDR3 nucleotide sequence: TGTGCCAGCACCCAACCCGGGACTAGCGGGATATACGAGCAGTACTTC. The gene calls are TRBV7-2 and TRBJ2-7, with 13 bases identical to TRBD2. V dropped 7 bases and J dropped 4; count of bases not matched to a gene: 10. The CDR3 contains 16 residues. Germline values: CDR1 SGHTA, CDR2 FQGNSA.

V gene TRBV9 combines with J gene TRBJ2-7; 11 positions agree with TRBD2. V was clipped by 2 bases and J by 2 bases; unmatched bases: 6. CDR3 length equals 16 residues. Germline CDR1 SGDLS, CDR2 YYNGEE. CDR3 loop: CASSVTSGSLPYEQYF. The CDR3 region has the DNA TGTGCCAGCAGCGTTACTAGCGGGAGCCTACCCTACGAGCAGTACTTC. Full variable domain (remainder filled in from reference TRBV9 and TRBJ2-7): DSGVTQTPKHLITATGQRVTLRCSPRSGDLSVYWYQQSLDQGLQFLIQYYNGEERAKGNILERFSAQQFPDLHSELNLSSLELGDSALYFCASSVTSGSLPYEQYFGPGTRLTVT.

This chain uses TRBV28 with TRBJ1-2, with 9 bases identical to TRBD1. The length of the CDR3 is 12 residues. Trimming took 10 bases from V and 8 from J; bases not matched to a gene: 8. Germline V lookup: CDR1 MDHEN, CDR2 SYDVKM. The DNA of the CDR3 is TGTGCCATCTTACAGGGGGCGTCCGGCTACACCTTC. Protein sequence: CAILQGASGYTF.

The V gene is TRBV7-6, the J gene TRBJ2-7; D is unclear. With 2 bases removed from V and 0 bases from J, the gap between germline ends came to 14 bases. The CDR3 consists of 16 residues. Looked up from germline, CDR1 is SGHVS and CDR2 is FNYEAQ. This CDR3 is CASSLSFPASSYEQYF. The CDR3, as DNA: TGTGCCAGCAGCTTAAGTTTTCCGGCGAGCTCCTACGAGCAGTACTTC.

CDR3 loop: CASSRSETQYF. In nucleotides, the CDR3 is TGTGCCAGCAGTCGAAGCGAGACCCAGTACTTC. The rearrangement links TRBV27 to TRBJ2-5; D unresolved. This CDR3 region has 11 residues. The germline V gene encodes CDR1 MNHEY and CDR2 SMNVEV (reference sequence). The V and J ends lost 5 bases and 5 bases respectively, with 6 bases between them.

V usage is TRBV29-1 and J usage is TRBJ2-3, with D hard to call. This CDR3 has 13 residues. Germline V lookup: CDR1 SQVTM, CDR2 ANQGSEA. The germline V and J ends were trimmed by 3 bases and 7 bases, with 14 bases remaining between them. The DNA for the CDR3 is TGCAGCGTTGAGCATAGATTACTCAATACGCAGTATTTT. Translation gives CSVEHRLLNTQYF.

V is TRBV7-2 and J is TRBJ2-7; 8 nucleotides match TRBD2. The CDR3 extends over 14 amino acids. Germline V gene data show CDR1 as SGHTA and CDR2 as FQGNSA. The V gene end was trimmed by 5 bases and the J gene end by 4 bases; junction bases not matched to a gene: 7. CDR3 in amino acids: CASSQTSGVYEQYF. Written as DNA, the CDR3 is TGTGCCAGCAGCCAAACTAGCGGAGTTTACGAGCAGTACTTC.

The chain links TRBV6-6 to TRBJ1-6; possible D gene TRBD1, 6 bases. Germline V gene lookup returns CDR1 MNHNY and CDR2 SVGAGI (reference sequence). With 5 bases removed from V and 8 bases from J, the gap between germline ends came to 19 bases. The CDR3 has 16 residues. Here the CDR3 reads CASSPRSQGSDSPLHF. The CDR3 nucleotides are TGTGCCAGCAGTCCCCGCTCGCAGGGGTCGGATTCACCCCTCCACTTT.

The chain uses TRBV30 and TRBJ2-4; D not resolved. Trimming removed 1 base from V and 4 bases from J, with 11 bases in between. The CDR3 has 14 residues. CDR1 and CDR2 (germline): GTSNPN, SVGIG (reference sequence). CDR3 sequence: CAWSGPSGKNIQYF. The CDR3 DNA sequence: TGTGCCTGGAGTGGACCGAGTGGGAAAAACATTCAGTACTTC.

This rearrangement joins TRBV28 to TRBJ1-1; the D is unclear. This CDR3 is 14 amino acids long. Looked up from germline, CDR1 is MDHEN and CDR2 is SYDVKM. The ends were cut back, 5 bases at V and 3 bases at J, with 13 bases in the middle. CDR3 protein: CASSPVREHTEAFF. CDR3 nucleotides: TGTGCCAGCAGTCCTGTACGGGAACACACTGAAGCTTTCTTT. Using reference TRBV28 and TRBJ1-1 for the parts outside the CDR3, the full variable domain is DVKVTQSSRYLVKRTGEKVFLECVQDMDHENMFWYRQDPGLGLRLIYFSYDVKMKEKGDIPEGYSVSREKKERFSLILESASTNQTSMYLCASSPVREHTEAFFGQGTRLTVV.

On this clone itself: Other DNA sequences from this sample encode an identical CDR3 as well. The rearrangement uses TRBV4-1 and TRBJ2-7; 11 bases are a match to TRBD1. CDR1 is MGHRA, CDR2 YSYEKL, per germline. V lost 1 base and J lost 4; bases outside the gene matches: 0. The length of the CDR3 is 14 residues. CDR3 region: CASSQGDRGYEQYF. The CDR3 DNA follows: TGCGCCAGCAGCCAAGGGGACAGGGGGTACGAGCAGTACTTC.

Turning to this clone: A much larger clone sits a single nucleotide away, making a read error possible. The identical CDR3 is also encoded by other nucleotide sequences in the sample. The chain couples TRBV5-4 to TRBJ2-2; D not resolved. Germline V gives CDR1 SGHNT, CDR2 YYREEE (reference sequence). Trimming removed 0 bases from V and 4 bases from J, with 7 bases in between. This CDR3 spans 14 amino acids. CDR3 residues: CASSLGQATGELFF. The DNA for the CDR3 is TGTGCCAGCAGCTTGGGTCAGGCCACCGGGGAGCTGTTTTTT.

The chain combines TRBV19 with TRBJ1-4; 9 nucleotides match TRBD1. CDR1 and CDR2 from the germline V gene are LNHDA and SQIVND (reference sequence). The CDR3 covers 16 residues. Unmatched junction bases numbered 11, after V lost 4 bases and J lost 8 bases. CDR3 sequence (DNA): TGTGCCAGTAGTACTCTCGGGACAGGGAGTTCGGAAAAACTGTTTTTT. It translates to CASSTLGTGSSEKLFF.

The gene calls are TRBV6-4 and TRBJ1-1; D unclear. Trimming removed 4 bases at V and 1 base at J, with 7 bases between. Germline V CDR1 and CDR2: MRHNA, SNTAGT. The CDR3 is made up of 13 amino acids. The CDR3, as DNA: TGTGCCAGCAGTGTTCTCCCGAACACTGAAGCTTTCTTT. The encoded protein is CASSVLPNTEAFF.

The V call is TRBV11-3, the J call TRBJ2-3; either TRBD1 or TRBD2 may supply D (6 bases each). Germline values: CDR1 SGHNT, CDR2 YENEEA. The V end lost 5 bases, the J end lost 5 bases, and 17 bases lay between the germline ends. CDR3 length: 15 amino acids. Written as DNA, the CDR3 is TGTGCCAGCAGCCCTAACAGGGAGGCCTTAGATACGCAGTATTTT. This gives the protein CASSPNREALDTQYF.